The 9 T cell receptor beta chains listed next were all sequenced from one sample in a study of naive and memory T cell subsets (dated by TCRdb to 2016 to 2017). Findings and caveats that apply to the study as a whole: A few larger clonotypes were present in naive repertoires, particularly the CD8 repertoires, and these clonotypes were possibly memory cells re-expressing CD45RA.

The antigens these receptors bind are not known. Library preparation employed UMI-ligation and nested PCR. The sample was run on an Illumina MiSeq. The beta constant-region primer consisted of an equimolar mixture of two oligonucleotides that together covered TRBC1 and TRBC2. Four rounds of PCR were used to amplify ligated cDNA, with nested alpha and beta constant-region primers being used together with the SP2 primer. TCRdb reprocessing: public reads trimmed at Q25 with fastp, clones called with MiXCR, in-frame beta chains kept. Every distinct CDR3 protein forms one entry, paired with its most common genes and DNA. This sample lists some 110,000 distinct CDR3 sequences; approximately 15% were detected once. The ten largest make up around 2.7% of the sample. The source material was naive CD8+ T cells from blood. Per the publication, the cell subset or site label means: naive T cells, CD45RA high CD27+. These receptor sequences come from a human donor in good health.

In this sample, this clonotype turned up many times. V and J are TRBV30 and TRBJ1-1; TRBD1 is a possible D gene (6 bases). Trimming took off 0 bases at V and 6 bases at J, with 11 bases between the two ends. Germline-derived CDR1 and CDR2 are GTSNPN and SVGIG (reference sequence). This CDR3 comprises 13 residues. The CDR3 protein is CAWSVGGRAEAFF. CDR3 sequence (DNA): TGTGCCTGGAGTGTAGGGGGGAGGGCTGAAGCTTTCTTT.

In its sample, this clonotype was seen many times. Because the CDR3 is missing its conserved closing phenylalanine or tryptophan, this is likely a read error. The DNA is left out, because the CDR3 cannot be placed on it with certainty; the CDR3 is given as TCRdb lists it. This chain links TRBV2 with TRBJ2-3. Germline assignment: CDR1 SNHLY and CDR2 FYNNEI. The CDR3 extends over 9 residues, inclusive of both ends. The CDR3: CASTEQGVV.

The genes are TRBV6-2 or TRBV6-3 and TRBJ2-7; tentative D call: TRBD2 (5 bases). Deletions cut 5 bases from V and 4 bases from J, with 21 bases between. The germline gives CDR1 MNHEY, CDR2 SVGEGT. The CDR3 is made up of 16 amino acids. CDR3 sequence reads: CASSGPSSSTSYEQYF. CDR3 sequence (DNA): TGTGCCAGCAGTGGACCTTCTAGCTCCACCTCATACGAGCAGTACTTC.

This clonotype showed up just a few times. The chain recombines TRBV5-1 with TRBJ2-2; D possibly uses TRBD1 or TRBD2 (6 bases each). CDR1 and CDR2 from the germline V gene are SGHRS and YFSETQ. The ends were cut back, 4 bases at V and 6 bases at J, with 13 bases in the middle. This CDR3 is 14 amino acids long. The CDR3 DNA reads TGCGCCAGCAGCCTGTCGGGGGCCCCCGGGGAGCTGTTTTTT. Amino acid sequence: CASSLSGAPGELFF. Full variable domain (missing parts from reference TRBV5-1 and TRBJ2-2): KAGVTQTPRYLIKTRGQQVTLSCSPISGHRSVSWYQQTPGQGLQFLFEYFSETQRNKGNFPGRFSGRQFSNSRSEMNVSTLELGDSALYLCASSLSGAPGELFFGEGSRLTVL.

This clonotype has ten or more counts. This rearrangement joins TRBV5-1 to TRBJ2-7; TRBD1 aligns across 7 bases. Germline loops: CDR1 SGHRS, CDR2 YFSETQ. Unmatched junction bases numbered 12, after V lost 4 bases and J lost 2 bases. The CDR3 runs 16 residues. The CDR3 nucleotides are TGCGCCAGCAGCCCCGGGACAGTCCGGCCAACCTACGAGCAGTACTTC. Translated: CASSPGTVRPTYEQYF.

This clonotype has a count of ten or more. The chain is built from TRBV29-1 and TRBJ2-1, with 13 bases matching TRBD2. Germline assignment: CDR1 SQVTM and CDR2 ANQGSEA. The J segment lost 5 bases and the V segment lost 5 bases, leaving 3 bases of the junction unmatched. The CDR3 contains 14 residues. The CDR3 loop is CSVRLAGGHNEQFF. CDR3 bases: TGCAGCGTTCGACTAGCGGGGGGCCACAATGAGCAGTTCTTC.

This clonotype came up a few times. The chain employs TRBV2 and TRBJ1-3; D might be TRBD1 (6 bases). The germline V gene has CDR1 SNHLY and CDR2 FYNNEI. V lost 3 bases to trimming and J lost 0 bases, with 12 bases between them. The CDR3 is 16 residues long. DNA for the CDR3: TGTGCCAGCAGTGAGCTCCGGGACATCTCTGGAAACACCATATATTTT. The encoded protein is CASSELRDISGNTIYF.

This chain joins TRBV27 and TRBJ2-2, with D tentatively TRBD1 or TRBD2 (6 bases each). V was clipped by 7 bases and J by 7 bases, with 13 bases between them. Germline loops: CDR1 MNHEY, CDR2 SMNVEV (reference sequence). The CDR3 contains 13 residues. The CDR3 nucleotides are TGTGCCAGCAAGGACGGGGGCGTCGGGGAGCTGTTTTTT. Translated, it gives CASKDGGVGELFF.

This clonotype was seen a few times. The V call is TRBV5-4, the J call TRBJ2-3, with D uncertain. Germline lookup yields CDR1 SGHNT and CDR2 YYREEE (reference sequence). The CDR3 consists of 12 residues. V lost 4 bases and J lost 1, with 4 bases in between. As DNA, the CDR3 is TGTGCCAGCAGCATTGGCACAGATACGCAGTATTTT. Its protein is CASSIGTDTQYF. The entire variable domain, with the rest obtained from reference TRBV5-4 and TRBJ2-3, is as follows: ETGVTQSPTHLIKTRGQQVTLRCSSQSGHNTVSWYQQALGQGPQFIFQYYREEENGRGNFPPRFSGLQFPNYSSELNVNALELDDSALYLCASSIGTDTQYFGPGTRLTVL.